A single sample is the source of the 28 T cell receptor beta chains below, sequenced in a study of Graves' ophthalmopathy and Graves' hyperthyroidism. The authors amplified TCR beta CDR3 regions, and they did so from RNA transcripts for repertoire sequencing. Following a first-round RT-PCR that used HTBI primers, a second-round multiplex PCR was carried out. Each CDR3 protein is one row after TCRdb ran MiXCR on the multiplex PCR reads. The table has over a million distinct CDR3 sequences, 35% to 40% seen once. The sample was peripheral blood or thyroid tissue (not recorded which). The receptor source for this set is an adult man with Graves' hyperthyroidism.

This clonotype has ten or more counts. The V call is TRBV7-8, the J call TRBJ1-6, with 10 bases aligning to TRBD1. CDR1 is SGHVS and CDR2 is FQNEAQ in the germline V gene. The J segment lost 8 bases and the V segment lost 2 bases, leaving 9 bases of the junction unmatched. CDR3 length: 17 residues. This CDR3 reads CASSLSSRTGGDSPLHF. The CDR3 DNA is TGTGCCAGCAGCTTATCAAGTCGGACAGGGGGTGATTCACCCCTCCACTTT.

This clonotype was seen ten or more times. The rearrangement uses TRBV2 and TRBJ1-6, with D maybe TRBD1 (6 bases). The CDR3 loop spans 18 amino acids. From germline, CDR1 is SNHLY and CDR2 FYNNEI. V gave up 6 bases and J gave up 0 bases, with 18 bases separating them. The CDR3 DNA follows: TGTGCCAGCAGGAAGGGGGTGGTGGAGACCTCCTATAATTCACCCCTCCACTTT. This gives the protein CASRKGVVETSYNSPLHF.

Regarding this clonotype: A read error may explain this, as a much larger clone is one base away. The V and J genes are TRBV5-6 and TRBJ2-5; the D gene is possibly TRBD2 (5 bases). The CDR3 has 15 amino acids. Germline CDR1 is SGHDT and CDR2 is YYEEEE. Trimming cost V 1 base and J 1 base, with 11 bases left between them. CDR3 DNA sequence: TGTGCCAGCAGCTTGCCAATAGGAGGCCAAGAGACCCAGTACTTC. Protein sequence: CASSLPIGGQETQYF.

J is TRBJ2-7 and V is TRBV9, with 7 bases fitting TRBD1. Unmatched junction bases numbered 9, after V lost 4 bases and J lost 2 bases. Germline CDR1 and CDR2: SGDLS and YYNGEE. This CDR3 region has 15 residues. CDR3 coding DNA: TGTGCCAGCAGCCAACGACAGGGATTTACCTACGAGCAGTACTTC. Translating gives CASSQRQGFTYEQYF.

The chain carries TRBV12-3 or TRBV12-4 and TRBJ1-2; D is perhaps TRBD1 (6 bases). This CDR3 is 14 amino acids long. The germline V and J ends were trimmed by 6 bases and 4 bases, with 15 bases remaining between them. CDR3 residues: CASRHQGTVYGYTF. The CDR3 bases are TGTGCCAGCAGACATCAGGGGACGGTCTATGGCTACACCTTC.

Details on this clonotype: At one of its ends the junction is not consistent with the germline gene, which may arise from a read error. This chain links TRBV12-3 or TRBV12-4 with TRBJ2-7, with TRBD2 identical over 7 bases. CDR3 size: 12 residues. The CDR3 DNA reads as TGCGAAAAGCGGGACGACTCCTACGAGCAGTACTTC. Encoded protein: CEKRDDSYEQYF.

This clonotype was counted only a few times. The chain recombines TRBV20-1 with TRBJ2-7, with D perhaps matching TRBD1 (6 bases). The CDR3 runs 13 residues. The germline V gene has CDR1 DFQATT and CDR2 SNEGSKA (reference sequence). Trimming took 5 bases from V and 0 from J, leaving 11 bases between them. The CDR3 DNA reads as TGCAGTGCTTTCCGGGACAACTCCTACGAGCAGTACTTC. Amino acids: CSAFRDNSYEQYF.

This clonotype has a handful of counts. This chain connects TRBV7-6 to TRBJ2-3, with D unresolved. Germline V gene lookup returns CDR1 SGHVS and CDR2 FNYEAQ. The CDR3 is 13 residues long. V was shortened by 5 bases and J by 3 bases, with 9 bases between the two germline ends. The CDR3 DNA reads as TGTGCCAGCAGCGTAGGGATAACAGATACGCAGTATTTT. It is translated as CASSVGITDTQYF.

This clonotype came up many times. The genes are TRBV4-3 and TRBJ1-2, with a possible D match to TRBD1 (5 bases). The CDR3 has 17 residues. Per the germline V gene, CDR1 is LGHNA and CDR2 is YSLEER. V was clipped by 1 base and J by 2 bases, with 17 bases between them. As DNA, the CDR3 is TGCGCCAGCAGCCAAGTAGCGGGGGGAACGATAAACTATGGCTACACCTTC. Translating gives CASSQVAGGTINYGYTF.

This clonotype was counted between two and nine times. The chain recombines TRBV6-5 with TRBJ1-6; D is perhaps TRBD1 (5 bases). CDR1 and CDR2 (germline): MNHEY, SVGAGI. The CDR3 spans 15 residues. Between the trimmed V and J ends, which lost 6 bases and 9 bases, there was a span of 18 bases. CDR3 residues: CASRSLAGGGSPLHF. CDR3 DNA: TGTGCCAGCAGGTCCCTAGCGGGGGGTGGTTCACCCCTCCACTTT.

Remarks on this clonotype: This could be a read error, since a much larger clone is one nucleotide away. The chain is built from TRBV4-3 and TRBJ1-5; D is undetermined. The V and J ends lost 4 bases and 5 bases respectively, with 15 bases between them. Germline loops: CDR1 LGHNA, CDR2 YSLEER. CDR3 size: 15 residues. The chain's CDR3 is CASSRDGYGDQPQHF. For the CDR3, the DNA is TGCGCCAGCAGCCGAGATGGATACGGAGATCAGCCCCAGCATTTT.

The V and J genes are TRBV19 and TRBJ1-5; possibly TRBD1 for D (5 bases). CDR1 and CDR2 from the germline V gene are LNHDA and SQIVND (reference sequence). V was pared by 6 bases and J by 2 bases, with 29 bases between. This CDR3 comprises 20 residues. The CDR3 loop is CASRKSPHAGMAAGNQPQHF. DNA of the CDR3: TGTGCCAGTAGGAAATCCCCCCACGCAGGGATGGCCGCGGGCAATCAGCCCCAGCATTTT. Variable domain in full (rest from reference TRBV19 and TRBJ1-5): DGGITQSPKYLFRKEGQNVTLSCEQNLNHDAMYWYRQDPGQGLRLIYYSQIVNDFQKGDIAEGYSVSREKKESFPLTVTSAQKNPTAFYLCASRKSPHAGMAAGNQPQHFGDGTRLSIL.

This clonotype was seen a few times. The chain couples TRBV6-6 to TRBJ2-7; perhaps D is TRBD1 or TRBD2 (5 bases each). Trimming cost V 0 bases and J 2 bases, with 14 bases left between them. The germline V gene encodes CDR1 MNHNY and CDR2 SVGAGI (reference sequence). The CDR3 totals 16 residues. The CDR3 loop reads CASSYSMEVGPYEQYF. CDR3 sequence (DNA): TGTGCCAGCAGTTACTCGATGGAGGTGGGGCCCTACGAGCAGTACTTC.

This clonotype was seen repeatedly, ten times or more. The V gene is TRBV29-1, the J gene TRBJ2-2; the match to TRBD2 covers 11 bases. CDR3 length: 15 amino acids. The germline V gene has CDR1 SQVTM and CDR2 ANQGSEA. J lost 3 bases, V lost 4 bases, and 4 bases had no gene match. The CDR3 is CSVVAGGPYTGELFF. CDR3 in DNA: TGCAGCGTTGTAGCGGGAGGGCCGTACACCGGGGAGCTGTTTTTT.

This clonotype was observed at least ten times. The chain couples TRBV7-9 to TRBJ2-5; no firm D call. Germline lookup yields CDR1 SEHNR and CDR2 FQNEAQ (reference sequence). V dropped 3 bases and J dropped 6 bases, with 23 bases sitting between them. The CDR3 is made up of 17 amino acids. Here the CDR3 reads CASSFSRQVGWQQTQYF. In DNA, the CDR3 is TGTGCCAGCAGCTTTTCCCGGCAGGTCGGCTGGCAACAGACCCAGTACTTC.

The CDR3 reads CSVASYIIPEAFF. CDR3 bases: TGCAGCGTTGCCAGTTATATAATCCCTGAAGCTTTCTTT. The genes are TRBV29-1 and TRBJ1-1; D remains unclear. Per the germline V gene, CDR1 is SQVTM and CDR2 is ANQGSEA. Trimming removed 4 bases at V and 6 bases at J, with 15 bases between. This CDR3 contains 13 residues.

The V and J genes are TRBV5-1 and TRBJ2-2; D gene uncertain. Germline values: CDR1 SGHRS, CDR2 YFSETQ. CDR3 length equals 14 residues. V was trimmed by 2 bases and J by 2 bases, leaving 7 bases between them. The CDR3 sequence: CASSFMENTGELFF. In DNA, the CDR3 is TGCGCCAGCAGCTTTATGGAAAACACCGGGGAGCTGTTTTTT.

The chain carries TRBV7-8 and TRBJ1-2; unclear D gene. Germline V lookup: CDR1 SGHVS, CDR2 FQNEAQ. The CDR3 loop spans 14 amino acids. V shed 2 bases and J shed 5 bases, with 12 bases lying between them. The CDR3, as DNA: TGTGCCAGCAGCTTAATCGGGCGCTGGTATGGCTACACCTTC. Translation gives CASSLIGRWYGYTF.

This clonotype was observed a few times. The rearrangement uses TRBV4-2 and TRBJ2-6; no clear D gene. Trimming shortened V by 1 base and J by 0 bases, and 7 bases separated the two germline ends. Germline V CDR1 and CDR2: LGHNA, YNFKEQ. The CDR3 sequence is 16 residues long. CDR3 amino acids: CASSQVGLSGANVLTF. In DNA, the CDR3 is TGTGCCAGCAGCCAAGTCGGCCTCTCTGGGGCCAACGTCCTGACTTTC.

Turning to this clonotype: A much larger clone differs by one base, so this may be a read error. The CDR3 nucleotides are TGTGCCAGTAGTGGAGCGACAGGGATCTACGAGCAGTACTTC. It translates to CASSGATGIYEQYF. This chain joins TRBV19 and TRBJ2-7; 7 bases agree with TRBD1. CDR1 and CDR2 from the germline V gene are LNHDA and SQIVND (reference sequence). J gave up 3 bases and V 5 bases, and 7 bases lay outside the gene matches. The CDR3 sequence is 14 residues long.

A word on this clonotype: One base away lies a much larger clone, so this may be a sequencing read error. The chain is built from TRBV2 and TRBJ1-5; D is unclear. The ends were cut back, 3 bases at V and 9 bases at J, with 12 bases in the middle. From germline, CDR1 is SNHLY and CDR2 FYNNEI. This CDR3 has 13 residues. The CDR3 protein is CASSDTGFGPQHF. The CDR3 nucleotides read TGTGCCAGCAGTGACACGGGTTTCGGGCCCCAGCATTTT.

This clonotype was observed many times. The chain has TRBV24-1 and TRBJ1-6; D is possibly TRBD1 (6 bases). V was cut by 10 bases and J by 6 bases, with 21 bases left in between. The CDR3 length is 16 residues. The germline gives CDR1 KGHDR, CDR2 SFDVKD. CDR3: CATQDHTQGLNSPLHF. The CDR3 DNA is TGTGCCACGCAGGATCACACACAGGGACTTAATTCACCCCTCCACTTT.

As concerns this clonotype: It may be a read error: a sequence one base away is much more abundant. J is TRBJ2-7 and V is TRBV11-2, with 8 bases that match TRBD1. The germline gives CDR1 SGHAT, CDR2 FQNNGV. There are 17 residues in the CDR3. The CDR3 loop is CASSLDRFWTGSSEQHF. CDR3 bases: TGTGCCAGCAGCTTAGATCGATTTTGGACAGGGTCCTCCGAGCAGCACTTC.

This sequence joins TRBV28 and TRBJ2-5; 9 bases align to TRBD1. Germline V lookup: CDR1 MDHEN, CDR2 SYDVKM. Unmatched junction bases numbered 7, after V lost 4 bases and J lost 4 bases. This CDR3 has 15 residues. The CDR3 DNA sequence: TGTGCCAGCAGTTCAAGACAGGGGGGACGAGAGACCCAGTACTTC. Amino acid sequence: CASSSRQGGRETQYF.

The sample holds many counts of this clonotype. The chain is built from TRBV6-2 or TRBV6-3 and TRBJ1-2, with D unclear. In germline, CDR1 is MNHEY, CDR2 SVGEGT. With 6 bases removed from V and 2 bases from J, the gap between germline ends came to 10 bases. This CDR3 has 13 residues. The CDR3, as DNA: TGTGCCAGCAGGGGAGTGGAAAACTATGGCTACACCTTC. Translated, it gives CASRGVENYGYTF.

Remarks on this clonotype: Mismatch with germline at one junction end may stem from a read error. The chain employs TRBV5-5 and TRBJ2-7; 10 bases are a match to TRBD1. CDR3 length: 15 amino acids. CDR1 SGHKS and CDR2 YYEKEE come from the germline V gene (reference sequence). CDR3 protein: CASGLAGTGVHEQYF. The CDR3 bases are TGTGCCAGCGGCTTGGCAGGGACAGGGGTTCACGAGCAGTACTTC.

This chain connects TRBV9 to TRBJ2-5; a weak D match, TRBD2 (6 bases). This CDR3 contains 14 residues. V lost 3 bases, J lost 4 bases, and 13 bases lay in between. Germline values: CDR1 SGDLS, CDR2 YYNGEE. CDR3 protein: CASSAHGGRETQYF. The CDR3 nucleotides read TGTGCCAGCAGCGCCCACGGGGGAAGAGAGACCCAGTACTTC.

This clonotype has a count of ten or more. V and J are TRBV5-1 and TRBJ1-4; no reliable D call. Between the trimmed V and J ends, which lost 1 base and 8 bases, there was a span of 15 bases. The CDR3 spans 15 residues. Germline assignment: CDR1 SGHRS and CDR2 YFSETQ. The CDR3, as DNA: TGCGCCAGCAGCTTGACCGGGGTTCAGGACGAAAAACTGTTTTTT. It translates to CASSLTGVQDEKLFF.